This entry features one T cell receptor (beta chain) sequence. What it recognizes is unknown. Treatment specified: 15 to 20 received Ad26.COV2.S at low or high dose, single or two shots; 5 received placebo; per-sample allocation not given. Sample collection was performed on day 63 after the first vaccine or placebo injection. The data are from a study of Ad26.COV2.S vaccination and SARS-CoV-2 variants. Across the study: Participant was drawn from the COV1001 Ad26.COV2.S trial arm. Each vaccinee took Ad26.COV2.S intramuscularly, once or twice 56 days apart. The study's findings and limits: Compared with placebo recipients, vaccine recipients had higher spike-specific TCR breadth. Spike-specific responses of CD8+ and CD4+ T cells were reported to display substantial breadth after vaccination.

Libraries were prepared by immunoSEQ multiplex PCR; TCRdb keeps only in-frame clonotypes and omits some of them. The sample has about 280,000 clones, around 87% seen once. The V gene end was trimmed by 3 bases and the J gene end by 8 bases; junction bases not matched to a gene: 7. From germline, CDR1 is LGHDT and CDR2 YNNKEL (reference sequence). There are 13 residues in the CDR3. The chain uses TRBV3-1 (or the pseudogene TRBV3-2) and TRBJ2-7, with 7 bases lining up with TRBD1. Sequenced here: peripheral blood, sampled in a trial of Ad26.COV2.S vaccine versus placebo. This clonotype originated in a person aged 18 to 59 who received the Ad26.COV2.S COVID-19 vaccine or a placebo. The CDR3 spells CASSQVTGLQQYF. DNA for the CDR3: TGTGCCAGCAGCCAGGTGACAGGGCTCCAGCAGTACTTC.